This T cell receptor (beta chain) emerged from a study of molecular identifiers for immune sequencing clone quantification. This clonotype has at least ten counts. Germline V CDR1 and CDR2: SGHTA, FQGNSA. The CDR3 has 16 residues. V gave up 3 bases and J gave up 2 bases; unmatched junction bases: 4. One entry per CDR3 protein results from TCRdb running MiXCR on the PCR reads. The table has approximately 630,000 distinct CDR3 sequences, roughly 25% seen once. Source material for naive CD8 libraries was about 19,000 to 1,000,000 sorted cells, with 10%, 30% or 50% RNA. The sample comprised naive CD8+ T cells from blood, with Jurkat cell RNA spiked in. Stated subset: FACS-sorted CD8+CD4-CCR7+CD45RA+ naive T cells. The rearrangement uses TRBV7-2 and TRBJ2-3, with TRBD2 identical over 11 bases. The receptor comes from a human donor in good health. Some libraries in this study had Jurkat cell RNA spiked in. The CDR3 here is CASSFSGGAYTDTQYF. For the CDR3, the DNA is TGTGCCAGCAGCTTTAGCGGGGGGGCCTACACAGATACGCAGTATTTT.